Listed below are T cell receptor beta chains from one sample, sequenced in a study of tumor and adjacent non-tumor tissue in lung cancer. TCRdb reprocessed the multiplex PCR reads with MiXCR, giving one entry per CDR3 protein. This sample has roughly 150,000 distinct CDR3 sequences, with around two thirds found just once. The material sequenced was lung tumor tissue. Every receptor here comes from a man in his fifties or sixties with small cell lung cancer. The CDR3 runs from the conserved cysteine through the conserved F or W. The order of the fields is clone size, V gene, J gene, D gene, CDR3 protein, CDR3 DNA. The D gene is left open where the match is weak. Some rows have no size entry. The others give once, few or many, or a class for an expanded clone.

NA	TRBV7-9	TRBJ2-3	TRBD2	CASSSGTSDISLTDTQYF	TGTGCCAGCAGCTCAGGGACTAGCGACATATCTCTTACAGATACGCAGTATTTT
NA	TRBV20-1	TRBJ2-1	TRBD2	CSTRDLISGDYNEQFF	TGCAGTACTAGGGACCTCATTAGCGGGGACTACAATGAGCAGTTCTTC
NA	TRBV18	TRBJ2-2	NA	CASSPLLGQNTGELFF	TGTGCCAGCTCACCATTGCTGGGGCAGAACACCGGGGAGCTGTTTTTT
NA	TRBV11-3	TRBJ2-1	NA	CASSAWTVMSEQFF	TGTGCCAGCAGCGCCTGGACGGTGATGAGTGAGCAGTTCTTC
NA	TRBV20-1	TRBJ2-1	TRBD2	CSARFRTSEGWGEQFF	TGCAGTGCTAGATTTCGGACTAGCGAAGGGTGGGGTGAGCAGTTCTTC
NA	TRBV6-1	TRBJ1-6	NA	CAGSEGRRWDRITIHF	TGTGCAGGCAGTGAGGGTCGACGGTGGGATCGAATTACCATCCACTTT
NA	TRBV20-1	TRBJ1-1	NA	CSARPGEARGTEAFF	TGCAGTGCCCGACCCGGGGAGGCGCGGGGCACTGAAGCTTTCTTT
NA	TRBV20-1	TRBJ2-1	NA	CSACLRRTTHNEQFF	TGCAGTGCTTGTCTAAGGCGCACAACCCACAATGAGCAGTTCTTC
few	TRBV5-5	TRBJ2-1	TRBD2	CASRGTSVYNEQFF	TGTGCCAGCAGAGGGACTAGCGTCTACAATGAGCAGTTCTTC
NA	TRBV6-6	TRBJ1-1	NA	CASSYNWDGIEAFF	TGTGCCAGCAGTTATAATTGGGACGGGATTGAAGCTTTCTTT
NA	TRBV14	TRBJ1-1	NA	CASSPDRTGEAFF	TGTGCCAGCAGCCCCGACAGGACGGGTGAAGCTTTCTTT
NA	TRBV20-1	TRBJ1-2	NA	CNDRASRSRIYGYTF	TGCAATGATAGAGCCTCCCGGTCCAGGATCTATGGTTACACCTTC
NA	TRBV11-2	TRBJ2-6	TRBD2	CSSSLILAGASGANVLTF	TGTTCCAGCAGCTTAATCCTAGCGGGAGCCTCTGGGGCCAACGTCCTGACTTTC
many	TRBV20-1	TRBJ1-1	TRBD1	CSASTGTGSAEAFF	TGCAGTGCCAGTACAGGGACAGGATCTGCTGAAGCTTTCTTT
many	TRBV6-5	TRBJ1-2	NA	CASARQSNYGYTF	TGTGCCAGCGCCCGGCAGTCTAACTATGGCTACACCTTC
once	TRBV11-2	TRBJ2-5	TRBD1	CASTDSGQESDWEETQYF	TGTGCCAGCACCGATTCGGGACAGGAATCGGACTGGGAAGAGACCCAGTACTTC
many	TRBV29-1	TRBJ1-1	NA	CSARPFRTTEAFF	TGCAGCGCCCGCCCCTTTCGGACCACTGAAGCTTTCTTT
once	TRBV27	TRBJ2-1	NA	CASSKRGSYNEQFF	TGTGCCAGCAGTAAAAGAGGGAGCTACAATGAGCAGTTCTTC
NA	TRBV11-3	TRBJ2-2	TRBD2	CVSSRDETGLAGRTGELFF	TGTGTCAGCAGTCGTGATGAGACGGGACTAGCGGGTCGCACCGGGGAGCTGTTTTTT
NA	TRBV6-1	TRBJ2-3	NA	CVSVRSSTDTQYF	TGTGTCAGCGTCAGATCGAGCACAGATACGCAGTATTTT
NA	TRBV24-1	TRBJ2-3	NA	CATSVEGGTYTQYF	TGTGCCACCAGTGTCGAGGGGGGGACATATACGCAGTATTTT
NA	TRBV6-1	TRBJ2-5	NA	CASSVQDTGTQYF	TGTGCCAGTAGTGTTCAGGACACCGGGACACAATACTTC
NA	TRBV11-3	TRBJ1-5	NA	CASSLAFNQPQHF	TGTGCCAGCAGCTTAGCTTTCAATCAGCCCCAGCATTTT
NA	TRBV29-1	TRBJ2-1	TRBD2	CSLGLAGASSNEQFF	TGCAGCCTGGGACTAGCGGGAGCTTCGTCCAATGAGCAGTTCTTC
NA	TRBV11-3	TRBJ1-1	NA	CASSPSMYGAHAEAFF	TGTGCCAGCAGCCCGTCCATGTATGGGGCCCACGCTGAAGCGTTCTTT
NA	TRBV11-2	TRBJ2-5	NA	CASSLGHSQETQCF	TGTGCCAGCAGCCTTGGACATAGCCAAGAGACCCAGTGCTTC
large	TRBV11-1	TRBJ1-2	NA	CASSLDGAYGYTF	TGTGCCAGCAGCTTGGATGGGGCGTATGGCTACACCTTC
NA	TRBV7-8	TRBJ1-2	NA	CTSSFVNYGYTF	TGTACCAGTAGCTTTGTGAACTATGGCTACACCTTC
NA	TRBV30	TRBJ2-3	NA	CAWRPFTDTLYF	TGTGCCTGGAGGCCGTTCACAGATACGCTGTATTTT